This section outlines one T cell receptor beta chain sequence together with its context. Its antigen is undetermined. Combining a sample-barcoded 5' primer with a J-beta primer mix, a second PCR ran for roughly 7 to 11 cycles. Each CDR3 protein is one row after TCRdb ran MiXCR on the 5' RACE reads. The data show about 730,000 distinct CDR3 sequences, 35% to 45% seen once. The data were taken from a study of blood T cells in healthy people across ages. The overall study: Researchers report that template switching captured about one barcoded beta molecule per two T cells.

Study-level results: Total diversity from one million sequenced T cells was likely underestimated. Unknown donor CMV status possibly confounded expanded clonotype changes.

Trimming took 3 bases from V and 6 from J; bases not matched to a gene: 11. CDR3 size: 15 residues. The germline gives CDR1 SGHTA, CDR2 FQGNSA. The receptor was derived from a woman in her sixties in good health. The chain is built from TRBV7-2 and TRBJ2-7; 7 bases fit TRBD2. Sequenced input: blood. The CDR3 sequence is CASSFGANGRSEQYF. The CDR3 DNA is TGTGCCAGCAGCTTCGGCGCTAACGGGAGGAGCGAGCAGTACTTC.